This TCR beta chain was profiled in a study of T cell repertoires in cytomegalovirus infection. Germline assignment: CDR1 SNHLY and CDR2 FYNNEI. The CDR3 runs 14 residues. V gave up 4 bases and J gave up 2 bases; unmatched junction bases: 3. As regards this clonotype: Its matching antigen is unknown.

TCRdb re-called the reads with MiXCR, one entry per CDR3 protein. The table has approximately 200,000 distinct CDR3 sequences, approximately 30% seen once. Study-level points and caveats: The cumulative frequency of public TCR beta families identified carriers of CMV plus the relevant HLA.

The chain couples TRBV2 to TRBJ2-7; 9 positions match TRBD1. The material sequenced was PBMCs. The sequence came from a human donor in good health (CMV status not recorded). Some clones in this sample may be carry-over from other donors' samples. CDR3: CASSGGTGTYEQYF. CDR3 in DNA: TGTGCCAGCAGTGGGGGGACAGGGACCTACGAGCAGTACTTC.